This paragraph reports one T cell receptor (beta chain). Antigen specificity is unknown. The assay was immunoSEQ multiplex PCR, and TCRdb's table has in-frame clones only and misses some. The sample has around 56,000 clones, 88% seen once. The data belong to a study of OX40 agonist ivuxolimab in advanced cancers. Overall study context: Patients received intravenous ivuxolimab every 2 weeks at 0.01 to 10 mg/kg. From roughly 20 to 79 years was the age range, with a mean of approximately 58 years, and roughly 83% were male.

This CDR3 contains 15 residues. The V end was cut by 1 base, the J end by 3 bases, with 11 bases between. The germline V gene encodes CDR1 SGHVS and CDR2 FNYEAQ. Study-level points and caveats: Among the lowest peripheral clonal expansion occurred in 0.1-3.0 mg/kg partial responders.

This TCR was sampled from an adult with an advanced solid tumor such as melanoma, head and neck, liver or kidney cancer. The sequenced sample was CD4+ or CD8+ T cells sorted from blood, obtained in a trial of the OX40 agonist ivuxolimab. The V call is TRBV7-6, the J call TRBJ2-3; unclear D gene. The CDR3 region has the DNA TGTGCCAGCAGCTTAGAAGTTATCGTGACAGATACGCAGTATTTT. Translation gives CASSLEVIVTDTQYF.